The TCR beta chain described here comes from a study of blood T cell repertoires in COVID-19 (TCRdb year 2020). Regarding the study in general: Samples from collaborators originated in the United States, Italy and Spain and spanned both the acute and convalescent phases of COVID-19. Subjects who had been exposed to COVID-19, were actively infected with it, or had recovered from it provided the deeply sampled blood TCRbeta repertoires that made up the dataset. The material from the prospective study consisted of cDNA or gDNA derived from T cells, B-cell-depleted T cells, or PBMCs. Where available, HLA class I and class II types were taken from metadata supplied by the sample provider and were not determined by assay-based typing. The sample metadata nearly always contained a de-identified subject ID, COVID-19 status, age in years and sex. A freely available public database, intended as a resource for researchers studying the immune response to SARS-CoV-2, is where the repertoires were released. Samples were obtained from the ongoing ImmuneRACE study (first 160 participants) and from over 1,000 subjects provided by 6 global collaborators.

The germline V and J ends show losses of 6 bases and 5 bases respectively, and no gene match explains 2 bases of the junction. The germline V gene (reference sequence) sets CDR1 to MNHEY and CDR2 to SMNVEV. The CDR3 starts with the cysteine, ends with the phenylalanine, and has 14 residues. Only CDR3 DNA is held: 42 bases, read in frame from base 1. TCRbeta CDR3 regions were amplified from genomic DNA using the immunoSEQ Assay, a bias-controlled multiplex PCR. The authors processed their data as follows. The number of nucleated cells in each sample was estimated from the amplification of reference gene primers within the assay. Sequence reads were collapsed and filtered to measure the absolute abundance of every unique TCRbeta CDR3 rearrangement. For each sample, productive Simpson clonality was calculated as the square root of Simpson's diversity index over productive rearrangements. As stored in TCRdb, this immuneACCESS dataset retains in-frame rearrangements with V and J assigned. A fraction of the clones does not appear; measured against another copy, unresolved V genes explain less than half of the discrepancy, and the remainder lacks a known reason. V and J calls and clone size are as listed in that table; D and trimming were resolved from the DNA. The sample includes around 140,000 clones, with about nine tenths observed a single time. The ten largest account for 2% to 3% of the sample.

The collaborating institutions used their own protocols to collect whole blood in K2EDTA tubes. For TCRbeta analysis, collaborator samples were shipped as frozen whole blood, as isolated PBMCs, or as DNA extracted from either sample type. About this clone itself: The target of this receptor is not known. No per-base quality is available; no much larger clone lies one base away.

On the study overall, not on this receptor specifically: The quantity of clinical and demographic metadata differed by source and by participant and was supplied without curation.

The sample taken for sequencing was peripheral blood. The chain was built from TRBV27 and TRBJ2-5, with 14 bases matching TRBD2. This clonotype was sampled from a man aged 45-60 years with active COVID-19. The CDR3 region has the sequence CASRTSGGVETQYF. Here is the DNA: TGTGCCAGCAGGACTAGCGGGGGGGTGGAGACCCAGTACTTC.